Below are 4 T cell receptor beta chains sequenced from a single sample in a study of blood T cell repertoires in COVID-19. Here immunoSEQ multiplex PCR was the method, and the copy in TCRdb shows in-frame clones only, minus some. The sample holds some 150,000 clones; roughly nine tenths are singletons and the top ten take around 1.5%. Input material: peripheral blood. These receptors all stem from a human donor in a cohort sampled during active COVID-19.

This chain joins TRBV25-1 and TRBJ2-5; TRBD1 matches at 8 bases. CDR1 is MGHDK and CDR2 is SYGVNS in the germline V gene. V dropped 2 bases and J dropped 5; count of bases not matched to a gene: 4. The CDR3 covers 14 residues. In nucleotides, the CDR3 is TGTGCCAGCAGTGAAACGACAGGGGCGGAGACCCAGTACTTC. It codes for CASSETTGAETQYF.

This chain joins TRBV12-3 or TRBV12-4 and TRBJ2-7, with a possible D match to TRBD1 (8 bases). The length of the CDR3 is 13 residues. V lost 6 bases and J 3 bases, leaving 12 bases between the germline ends. The CDR3 is CASRQGEGYEQYF. For the CDR3, the DNA is TGTGCCAGCAGACAGGGGGAGGGCTACGAGCAGTACTTC.

As concerns this clone: This CDR3 is also generated by other DNA sequences in the sample. This chain links TRBV19 with TRBJ2-3; D gene unclear. Germline V gene sequence: CDR1 LNHDA, CDR2 SQIVND (reference sequence). The CDR3 contains 14 residues. V dropped 1 base and J dropped 3 bases, with 8 bases sitting between them. For the CDR3, the DNA is TGTGCCAGTAGTATAGGCCCGCTAACAGATACGCAGTATTTT. It specifies CASSIGPLTDTQYF.

This chain links TRBV3-1 (or the pseudogene TRBV3-2) with TRBJ1-6, with D perhaps TRBD1 (5 bases). Germline V lookup: CDR1 LGHDT, CDR2 YNNKEL (reference sequence). The CDR3 is made up of 14 amino acids. Trimming took off 4 bases at V and 6 bases at J, with 10 bases between the two ends. The chain's CDR3 is CASSPRGTNSPLHF. The CDR3 DNA follows: TGTGCCAGCAGCCCCCGGGGGACTAATTCACCCCTCCACTTT.